The clone carrying this T cell receptor beta chain was seen many times. Its antigen is currently unknown. The data are from a study of T-cell reconstitution after alpha-beta-depleted transplantation in children. Study-wide results and caveats: The origin of high day-60 TCRbeta diversity in some patients lay in surviving recipient T cells and thymic progenitors. Several hundred expanded graft clones reportedly supplied alpha-beta T cells about two months after transplant. Newly produced T cells mostly provided counts and TCRbeta diversity after one year, as hyperexpanded clones declined.

Unique molecular identifiers featured in how the TCRbeta library was prepared. Via MiXCR, TCRdb re-called the PCR reads, giving one row per CDR3 protein. The table shows about 600,000 distinct CDR3 sequences, with under 25% occurring only once. CDR1 and CDR2 (germline): MDHEN, SYDVKM. Trimming took off 3 bases at V and 1 base at J, with 12 bases between the two ends. The CDR3 is 15 residues long. The TCR sequence derives from a boy in the first two years of life who had a stem cell transplant for acute myeloid leukemia, so the T cells may come from the graft donor. Sequencing used PBMCs, mostly from graft donor cells, obtained 360 days after TCRalphabeta/CD19-depleted stem cell transplant. The rearrangement uses TRBV28 and TRBJ1-1, with D unresolved. For the CDR3, the DNA is TGTGCCAGCAGTTTCCCGCGGACGGCGAACACTGAAGCTTTCTTT. It translates to CASSFPRTANTEAFF.